A few counts support the clone carrying this T cell receptor beta chain. Germline V gene data show CDR1 as KGHSH and CDR2 as LQKENI. Trimming left V 3 bases short and J 4 bases short, with 9 bases between. CDR3 length: 13 amino acids. The data were taken from a study of T-cell reconstitution after alpha-beta-depleted transplantation in children. The library targeted TCRbeta and was prepared with unique molecular identifiers. TCRdb called the PCR reads again in MiXCR, with one record for every CDR3 protein. The sample lists around 400,000 distinct CDR3 sequences; around 20% were seen once. The material sequenced was PBMCs from the stem cell graft donor, taken from the stem cell graft. The TCR was taken from a human donor who donated a stem cell graft to a child with acute myeloid leukemia. The chain links TRBV18 to TRBJ1-1; D gene ambiguous. CDR3 DNA sequence: TGTGCCAGCTCACCTATTGTAGGCACTGAAGCTTTCTTT. This encodes CASSPIVGTEAFF.